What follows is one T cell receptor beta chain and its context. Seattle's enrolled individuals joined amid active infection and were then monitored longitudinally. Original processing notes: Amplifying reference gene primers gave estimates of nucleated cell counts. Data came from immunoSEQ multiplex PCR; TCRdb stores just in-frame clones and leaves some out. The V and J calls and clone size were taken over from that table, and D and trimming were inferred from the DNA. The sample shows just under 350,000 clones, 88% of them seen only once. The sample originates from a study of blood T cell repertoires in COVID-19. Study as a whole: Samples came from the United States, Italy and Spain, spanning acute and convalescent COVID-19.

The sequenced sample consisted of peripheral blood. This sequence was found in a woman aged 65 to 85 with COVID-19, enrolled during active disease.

The CDR3 is CASSSLQGAGGYTF. As DNA, the CDR3 is TGTGCCAGCAGCTCACTACAGGGGGCTGGCGGCTACACCTTC. V gene TRBV7-9 combines with J gene TRBJ1-2; 9 bases are a match to TRBD1. The CDR3 has 14 amino acids. The V gene end was trimmed by 4 bases and the J gene end by 8 bases; junction bases not matched to a gene: 8. Germline V gene lookup returns CDR1 SEHNR and CDR2 FQNEAQ (reference sequence).